This TCR beta chain was identified during a study of blood T cell repertoires in COVID-19. Here immunoSEQ multiplex PCR was the method, and the copy in TCRdb shows in-frame clones only, minus some. The data show about 180,000 clones, about 83% seen once. The clonotype was recovered from an older woman with COVID-19, enrolled during active disease. The specimen sequenced was peripheral blood.

The chain's CDR3 is CASSLGGQGARGYGYTF. In DNA, the CDR3 is TGTGCCAGCAGTTTGGGAGGACAGGGGGCGCGTGGCTATGGCTACACCTTC. The V and J genes are TRBV27 and TRBJ1-2; TRBD1 agrees at 11 bases. The ends lost 3 bases at V and 4 bases at J; junction bases unmatched: 10. The CDR3 contains 17 residues. Germline V CDR1 and CDR2: MNHEY, SMNVEV (reference sequence).